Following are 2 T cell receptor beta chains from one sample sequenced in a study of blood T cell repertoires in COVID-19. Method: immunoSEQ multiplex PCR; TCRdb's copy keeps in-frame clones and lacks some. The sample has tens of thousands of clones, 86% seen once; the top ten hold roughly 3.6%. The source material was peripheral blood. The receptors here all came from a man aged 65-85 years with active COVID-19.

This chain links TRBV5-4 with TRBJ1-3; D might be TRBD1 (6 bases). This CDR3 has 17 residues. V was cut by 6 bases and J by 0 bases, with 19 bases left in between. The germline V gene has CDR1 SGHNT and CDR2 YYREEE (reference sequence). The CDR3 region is CASTVGGGPDSGNTIYF. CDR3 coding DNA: TGTGCCAGCACCGTAGGGGGGGGGCCAGACTCTGGAAACACCATATATTTT.

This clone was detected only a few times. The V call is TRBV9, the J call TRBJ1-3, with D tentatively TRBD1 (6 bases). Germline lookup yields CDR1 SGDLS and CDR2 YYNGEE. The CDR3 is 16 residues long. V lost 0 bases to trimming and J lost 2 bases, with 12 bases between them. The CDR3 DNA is TGTGCCAGCAGCGTAGGGGAGGGGGAGGCTGGAAACACCATATATTTT. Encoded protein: CASSVGEGEAGNTIYF.